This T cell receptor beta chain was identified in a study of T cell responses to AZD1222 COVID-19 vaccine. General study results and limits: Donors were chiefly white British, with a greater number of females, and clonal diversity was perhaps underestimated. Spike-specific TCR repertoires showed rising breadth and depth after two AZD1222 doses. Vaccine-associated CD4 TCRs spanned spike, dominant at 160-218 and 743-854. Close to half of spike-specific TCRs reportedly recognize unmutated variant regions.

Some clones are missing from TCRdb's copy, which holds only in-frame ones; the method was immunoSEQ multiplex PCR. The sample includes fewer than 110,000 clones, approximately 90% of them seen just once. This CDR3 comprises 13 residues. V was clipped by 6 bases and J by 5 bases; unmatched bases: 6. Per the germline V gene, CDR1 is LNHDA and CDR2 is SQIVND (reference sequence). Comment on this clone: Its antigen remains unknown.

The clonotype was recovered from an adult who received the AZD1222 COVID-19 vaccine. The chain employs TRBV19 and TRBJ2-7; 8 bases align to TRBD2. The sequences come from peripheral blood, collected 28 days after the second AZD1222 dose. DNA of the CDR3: TGTGCCAGTAGGCAGGGAGCGGGAGACGAGCAGTACTTC. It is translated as CASRQGAGDEQYF.